The 16 T cell receptor beta chains in this list originate from one sample, sequenced in a study of blood T cell repertoires in COVID-19. Assay used: immunoSEQ multiplex PCR; TCRdb lists only in-frame clones, some missing. The sample has about 290,000 clones; 89% are singletons. The material sequenced was PBMCs or T cells enriched from blood (not recorded which). The receptors were gathered from a woman in her thirties or forties who had recovered from COVID-19.

V and J are TRBV7-9 and TRBJ1-2; 9 nucleotides agree with TRBD1. The germline V gene has CDR1 SEHNR and CDR2 FQNEAQ (reference sequence). With 5 bases clipped from V and 4 bases from J, the junction kept 5 bases outside the gene matches. The CDR3 consists of 14 residues. DNA of the CDR3: TGTGCCAGCAGCCGGACAGGGGCTGGCTATGGCTACACCTTC. Translated, it gives CASSRTGAGYGYTF.

This clone was detected once. The genes are TRBV28 and TRBJ2-7; 7 bases align to TRBD1. Germline lookup yields CDR1 MDHEN and CDR2 SYDVKM. V was pared by 7 bases and J by 3 bases, with 9 bases of the junction left unmatched. The CDR3 length is 14 residues. The CDR3 spells CASTTGTDLYEQYF. The CDR3 nucleotides are TGTGCCAGCACAACCGGGACAGACCTCTACGAGCAGTACTTC. Together with reference TRBV28 and TRBJ2-7, the CDR3 gives the full variable domain: DVKVTQSSRYLVKRTGEKVFLECVQDMDHENMFWYRQDPGLGLRLIYFSYDVKMKEKGDIPEGYSVSREKKERFSLILESASTNQTSMYLCASTTGTDLYEQYFGPGTRLTVT.

The rearrangement uses TRBV5-1 and TRBJ2-1; D is perhaps TRBD1 (6 bases). Germline loops: CDR1 SGHRS, CDR2 YFSETQ. The V gene lost 3 bases and the J gene lost 10 bases, with 20 bases spanning the gap. The CDR3 spans 15 residues. The CDR3 DNA is TGCGCCAGCAGCTCGAACAGGGCTTCGCGCGTCGAGCAGTTCTTC. Translation gives CASSSNRASRVEQFF.

This clone was seen only once. The chain has TRBV4-1 and TRBJ1-4; TRBD1 matches at 7 bases. Germline assignment: CDR1 MGHRA and CDR2 YSYEKL. The CDR3 loop spans 15 amino acids. The junction had 6 bases not matched to a gene; V was cut back by 3 bases and J by 5 bases. The CDR3, as DNA: TGCGCCAGCAGCCACCCACAGGGGCGAAATGAAAAACTGTTTTTT. Protein product: CASSHPQGRNEKLFF.

The rearrangement joins TRBV19 to TRBJ1-2; 9 bases agree with TRBD1. The germline CDR1 and CDR2 sequences are LNHDA and SQIVND (reference sequence). CDR3 length: 15 amino acids. V shed 6 bases and J 6 bases; nucleotides not matched to a gene: 11. The CDR3 spells CASSSTPDRGHGYTF. In DNA, the CDR3 is TGTGCCAGTAGCTCCACCCCGGACAGGGGCCATGGCTACACCTTC.

This chain joins TRBV5-1 and TRBJ1-1; D remains ambiguous. This CDR3 region has 14 residues. In germline, CDR1 is SGHRS, CDR2 YFSETQ. Trimming took 2 bases from V and 8 from J, leaving 16 bases between them. CDR3 sequence reads: CASSLSGVGPEAFF. The CDR3 region has the DNA TGCGCCAGCAGCTTATCTGGTGTGGGCCCGGAAGCTTTCTTT.

This chain uses TRBV29-1 with TRBJ1-1, with D possibly TRBD1 on 5 matching bases. The germline V gene has CDR1 SQVTM and CDR2 ANQGSEA. V lost 7 bases to trimming and J lost 4 bases, with 16 bases between them. CDR3 length equals 13 residues. CDR3 amino acids: CSAHNQGGTEAFF. CDR3 nucleotide sequence: TGCAGCGCACACAACCAGGGTGGCACTGAAGCTTTCTTT.

About this clone: A read error may explain this, as a much larger clone is one base away. The same CDR3 can be traced to other DNA sequences in this sample. The V and J genes are TRBV27 and TRBJ2-5; D call uncertain. Trimming left V 0 bases short and J 4 bases short, with 6 bases between. Germline values: CDR1 MNHEY, CDR2 SMNVEV (reference sequence). The CDR3 runs to 13 residues. As DNA, the CDR3 is TGTGCCAGCAGTTTATCGGTGAGAGAGACCCAGTACTTC. Translation: CASSLSVRETQYF.

The chain carries TRBV10-3 and TRBJ1-1; possible D gene TRBD1, 5 bases. The CDR3 is 18 amino acids. From germline, CDR1 is ENHRY and CDR2 SYGVKD. Trimming removed 0 bases from V and 0 bases from J, with 17 bases in between. The CDR3 DNA is TGTGCCATCAGTGAGTCGATTGGGAGGGGACGGGTGAACACTGAAGCTTTCTTT. Encoded protein: CAISESIGRGRVNTEAFF.

The V call is TRBV9, the J call TRBJ2-3, with 13 bases fitting TRBD2. The ends lost 4 bases at V and 1 base at J; junction bases unmatched: 6. Germline CDR1 and CDR2: SGDLS and YYNGEE. This CDR3 contains 17 residues. CDR3 in DNA: TGTGCCAGCAGCAAACTAGCGGGGGGGCCTGGCACAGATACGCAGTATTTT. As protein: CASSKLAGGPGTDTQYF. The variable domain in full, completed from reference TRBV9 and TRBJ2-3, reads DSGVTQTPKHLITATGQRVTLRCSPRSGDLSVYWYQQSLDQGLQFLIQYYNGEERAKGNILERFSAQQFPDLHSELNLSSLELGDSALYFCASSKLAGGPGTDTQYFGPGTRLTVL.

The sample holds a few counts of this clone. The chain has TRBV5-1 and TRBJ1-2; TRBD1 agrees at 11 bases. V lost 4 bases to trimming and J lost 2 bases; unmatched junction nucleotides: 10. The length of the CDR3 is 17 residues. In germline, CDR1 is SGHRS, CDR2 YFSETQ. Here the CDR3 DNA reads TGCGCCAGCAGCCCCTACCCTGGGACAGGGGGGAACTATGGCTACACCTTC. Amino acids: CASSPYPGTGGNYGYTF.

The chain has TRBV5-1 and TRBJ2-1; 7 positions agree with TRBD1. CDR1 is SGHRS and CDR2 is YFSETQ in the germline V gene. V trimming: 4 bases; J trimming: 0 bases; junction bases outside the gene matches: 7. This CDR3 region has 16 residues. For the CDR3, the DNA is TGCGCCAGCAGCGCGTCTACAGGGGTCTCCTACAATGAGCAGTTCTTC. Translated: CASSASTGVSYNEQFF.

V usage is TRBV18 and J usage is TRBJ1-1; D is ambiguous. CDR1 is KGHSH, CDR2 LQKENI, per germline. V was shortened by 2 bases and J by 10 bases, with 14 bases between the two germline ends. The CDR3 has 13 residues. CDR3 nucleotides: TGTGCCAGCTCACCAGAAGACTACGGCCGAGCTTTCTTT. Residues: CASSPEDYGRAFF. The variable domain in full, with the rest retrieved from reference TRBV18 and TRBJ1-1, is NAGVMQNPRHLVRRRGQEARLRCSPMKGHSHVYWYRQLPEEGLKFMVYLQKENIIDESGMPKERFSAEFPKEGPSILRIQQVVRGDSAAYFCASSPEDYGRAFFGQGTRLTVV.

This chain connects TRBV29-1 to TRBJ1-2; a weak D match, TRBD1 (5 bases). The CDR3 covers 12 residues. V shed 6 bases and J shed 10 bases, with 18 bases lying between them. The germline V gene has CDR1 SQVTM and CDR2 ANQGSEA. As DNA, the CDR3 is TGCAGCGTCCTGTCCTGGAGGGGTGACTACACCTTC. This sequence encodes CSVLSWRGDYTF.

The genes are TRBV11-2 and TRBJ1-1, with D perhaps matching TRBD1 (5 bases). The V gene lost 5 bases and the J gene lost 1 base, with 14 bases spanning the gap. The CDR3 has 15 residues. Germline lookup yields CDR1 SGHAT and CDR2 FQNNGV. CDR3 DNA: TGTGCCAGCAGCAAGCTACAGGTGGCGAACACTGAAGCTTTCTTT. This gives the protein CASSKLQVANTEAFF.

The chain combines TRBV9 with TRBJ1-1; possibly TRBD1 for D (5 bases). V lost 3 bases and J 4 bases, leaving 7 bases between the germline ends. The CDR3 consists of 12 residues. Germline V gene sequence: CDR1 SGDLS, CDR2 YYNGEE. The CDR3 here is CASSAGGTEAFF. CDR3 nucleotide sequence: TGTGCCAGCAGCGCGGGGGGCACTGAAGCTTTCTTT.